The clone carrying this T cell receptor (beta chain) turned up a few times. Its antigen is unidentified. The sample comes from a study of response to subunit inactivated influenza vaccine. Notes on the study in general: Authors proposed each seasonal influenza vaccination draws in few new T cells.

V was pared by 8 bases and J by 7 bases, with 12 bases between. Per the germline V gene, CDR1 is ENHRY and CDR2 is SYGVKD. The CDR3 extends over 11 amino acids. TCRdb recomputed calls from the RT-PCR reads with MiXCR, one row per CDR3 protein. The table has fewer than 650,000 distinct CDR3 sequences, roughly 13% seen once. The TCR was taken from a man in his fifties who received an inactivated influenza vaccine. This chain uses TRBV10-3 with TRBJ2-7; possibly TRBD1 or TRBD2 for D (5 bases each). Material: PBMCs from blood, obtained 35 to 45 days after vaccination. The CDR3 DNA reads TGTGCCATCGTCAATGGGGGAGAGCAGTACTTC. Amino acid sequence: CAIVNGGEQYF.